A selection of T cell receptor beta chains follows, all from one sample in a study of cytomegalovirus exposure and HLA in healthy donors. Assay used: immunoSEQ multiplex PCR; TCRdb lists only in-frame clones, some missing. The sample carries around 250,000 clones, 85% to 90% recorded once. What was sequenced was PBMCs. The receptor set was obtained from a woman between 18 and 29 years old in good health and CMV-seronegative. Each CDR3 is given with its conserved first and last residue. Each record gives: V gene, CDR3 length, D gene, J gene, clone size, CDR3 protein, CDR3 DNA. A D gene is named only where the DNA matches it firmly. A row's size may be missing; if present it is once, few, many or a size class.

TRBV4-3	14	.	TRBJ1-1	.	CASSLRGLGTEAFF	TGCGCCAGCAGCCTACGGGGATTGGGCACTGAAGCTTTCTTT
TRBV4-1	16	.	TRBJ1-1	.	CASSQDLGGENTEAFF	TGCGCCAGCAGCCAAGACTTAGGGGGGGAGAACACTGAAGCTTTCTTT
TRBV30	11	.	TRBJ1-1	once	CAWSQGTEAFF	TGTGCCTGGAGTCAGGGAACTGAAGCTTTCTTT
TRBV6-5	15	.	TRBJ1-6	.	CASSYSWTGNSPLHF	TGTGCCAGCAGTTACTCGTGGACTGGTAATTCACCCCTCCACTTT
TRBV5-1	16	TRBD2	TRBJ2-5	once	CASSFAFASGKETQYF	TGCGCCAGCAGCTTTGCCTTTGCTAGCGGTAAAGAGACCCAGTACTTC
TRBV11-2	11	.	TRBJ2-1	.	CASSLGGEQFF	TGTGCCAGCAGCTTGGGGGGAGAGCAGTTCTTC
TRBV19	14	TRBD1	TRBJ1-5	.	CASSIPGQGQPQHF	TGTGCCAGTAGTATACCGGGACAGGGACAGCCCCAGCATTTT
TRBV6-5	16	TRBD1	TRBJ1-5	.	CASSYSMEGANQPQHF	TGTGCCAGCAGTTACTCAATGGAGGGGGCGAATCAGCCCCAGCATTTT
TRBV10-3	14	TRBD1	TRBJ2-1	.	CAISAGTANNEQFF	TGTGCCATCAGTGCGGGGACAGCCAACAATGAGCAGTTCTTC
TRBV20-1	11	TRBD1	TRBJ1-1	.	CSAYRGGEAFF	TGCAGTGCCTACAGGGGCGGGGAAGCTTTCTTT
TRBV10-3	15	.	TRBJ1-3	once	CAIGARGSIGNTIYF	TGTGCCATCGGGGCCAGGGGATCAATTGGAAACACCATATATTTT
TRBV6-6	14	TRBD1	TRBJ2-5	.	CASSNVRGQETQYF	TGTGCCAGCAGTAACGTCAGGGGGCAAGAGACCCAGTACTTC
TRBV30	14	TRBD1	TRBJ2-7	.	CAWGVLERGLEQYF	TGTGCCTGGGGAGTGTTAGAGAGGGGGCTCGAGCAGTACTTC
TRBV2	13	.	TRBJ1-6	.	CASTAYRASPLHF	TGTGCCAGCACGGCCTACAGGGCCTCACCCCTCCACTTT
TRBV7-8	14	TRBD1	TRBJ2-7	.	CASSPWGQSYEQYF	TGTGCCAGCAGCCCGTGGGGACAGTCCTACGAGCAGTACTTC
TRBV5-4	11	TRBD1	TRBJ1-1	.	CASGQVTEAFF	TGTGCCAGCGGACAGGTCACTGAAGCTTTCTTT
TRBV6-5	13	.	TRBJ1-2	once	CASSPTTTYGYTF	TGTGCCAGCAGTCCGACTACTACCTATGGCTACACCTTC
TRBV7-8	16	.	TRBJ2-2	.	CASSLDLAANTGELFF	TGTGCCAGCAGCTTAGATTTAGCGGCGAACACCGGGGAGCTGTTTTTT
TRBV9	14	.	TRBJ2-2	.	CASSVAGNTGELFF	TGTGCCAGCAGCGTAGCGGGGAACACCGGGGAGCTGTTTTTT
TRBV6-5	14	.	TRBJ2-7	once	CASSYADKDYEQYF	TGTGCCAGCAGTTACGCGGACAAGGACTACGAGCAGTACTTC
TRBV6-1	17	.	TRBJ1-4	.	CASSEFPLGKTNEKLFF	TGTGCCAGCAGTGAATTCCCTCTCGGTAAAACTAATGAAAAACTGTTTTTT
TRBV9	12	.	TRBJ1-1	.	CASSPLSTEAFF	TGTGCCAGCAGCCCCCTGAGCACTGAAGCTTTCTTT
TRBV9	16	TRBD2	TRBJ2-3	.	CASSVAGGGSTDTQYF	TGTGCCAGCAGCGTAGCCGGCGGGGGTAGCACAGATACGCAGTATTTT
TRBV7-8	14	.	TRBJ2-2	.	CASSFHPNTGELFF	TGTGCCAGCAGCTTCCATCCGAACACCGGGGAGCTGTTTTTT
TRBV2	16	TRBD2	TRBJ2-2	.	CASSIRTSGGAGELFF	TGTGCCAGCAGTATCCGGACTAGCGGGGGGGCCGGGGAGCTGTTTTTT
TRBV7-6	17	TRBD1	TRBJ1-2	.	CASSSFYDRGRAYGYTF	TGTGCCAGCAGCTCCTTTTACGACAGGGGGCGCGCCTATGGCTACACCTTC
TRBV19	14	.	TRBJ1-1	.	CASSTLQGSTEAFF	TGTGCCAGTAGTACTCTACAGGGCTCCACTGAAGCTTTCTTT
TRBV7-8	13	TRBD1	TRBJ2-5	.	CASSRDRQETQYF	TGTGCCAGCAGCCGGGACAGGCAAGAGACCCAGTACTTC
TRBV7-3	16	.	TRBJ2-1	.	CASSLRRDPSYNEQFF	TGTGCCAGCAGCTTAAGGAGGGACCCCTCCTACAATGAGCAGTTCTTC
TRBV18	17	TRBD1	TRBJ1-3	once	CASSQQGQTFAGNTIYF	TGTGCCAGCTCACAACAGGGACAGACGTTTGCTGGAAACACCATATATTTT
TRBV11-2	15	.	TRBJ1-6	.	CASSFTWTDNSPLHF	TGTGCCAGCAGCTTCACCTGGACAGATAATTCACCCCTCCACTTT
TRBV28	13	.	TRBJ1-6	once	CASSPSLNSPLHF	TGTGCCAGCTCCCCGTCCCTTAATTCACCCCTCCACTTT
TRBV6-1	17	TRBD1	TRBJ1-5	once	CASSESDRAARHQPQHF	TGTGCCAGCAGTGAATCGGACAGGGCGGCTCGACATCAGCCCCAGCATTTT
TRBV19	15	TRBD1	TRBJ1-5	once	CASSLTGYSDQPQHF	TGTGCCAGTAGTTTGACAGGGTATTCGGATCAGCCCCAGCATTTT
TRBV5-6	14	.	TRBJ2-1	.	CASSKDRYYNEQFF	TGTGCCAGCAGTAAAGACAGGTACTACAATGAGCAGTTCTTC
TRBV7-2	13	.	TRBJ1-1	few	CASSARRNTEAFF	TGTGCCAGCAGCGCACGTAGGAACACTGAAGCTTTCTTT